This is a list of T cell receptor beta chains from one sample in a study of T cells in Graves' hyperthyroidism and ophthalmopathy. Each CDR3 protein gets one entry after TCRdb re-called the multiplex PCR reads with MiXCR. The sample records about half a million distinct CDR3 sequences, about 20% being singletons. Sequenced: blood. Receptors originate from a man between 35 and 55 years old with Graves' ophthalmopathy. The CDR3 runs from the conserved cysteine through the conserved F or W. Fields, in order: V gene, D gene, CDR3 length, J gene, clone size, CDR3 protein, CDR3 DNA. D genes are given only for firm matches. Clone size is shown for a subset of rows, as once, few, many or a class of expanded clone.

TRBV4-1	TRBD1	14	TRBJ2-7	few	CASGSRDRGREQYF	TGCGCCAGCGGCTCTCGGGACAGGGGAAGGGAGCAGTACTTC
TRBV11-2	NA	14	TRBJ2-7	many	CASQDRDPPYEQYF	TGTGCCAGCCAAGACCGGGACCCTCCCTACGAGCAGTACTTC
TRBV10-3	NA	16	TRBJ2-3	NA	CAISELGAAGTDTQYF	TGTGCCATCAGTGAGCTGGGGGCGGCGGGCACAGATACGCAGTATTTT
TRBV15	TRBD2	17	TRBJ2-7	NA	CATSKIPPGLAGVEQYF	TGTGCCACCAGCAAAATTCCCCCGGGACTAGCGGGAGTCGAGCAGTACTTC
TRBV4-2	TRBD1	12	TRBJ2-7	many	CASSPTGAEQYF	TGTGCCAGCAGCCCCACAGGGGCCGAGCAGTACTTC
TRBV20-1	TRBD1	13	TRBJ1-4	many	CSAGTGGSEKLFF	TGCAGTGCTGGTACAGGGGGCAGTGAAAAACTGTTTTTT
TRBV6-1	TRBD2	15	TRBJ2-5	few	CAIRLAGAYQETQYF	TGTGCCATCCGTTTAGCGGGGGCCTACCAAGAGACCCAGTACTTC
TRBV7-6	TRBD1	14	TRBJ2-3	NA	CASSLTGGGDTQYF	TGTGCCAGCAGCTTGACAGGGGGCGGAGATACGCAGTATTTT
TRBV2	TRBD2	16	TRBJ2-7	few	CASRDFSGRAPYEQYF	TGTGCCAGCAGGGACTTTAGCGGGAGGGCCCCCTACGAGCAGTACTTC
TRBV5-1	NA	14	TRBJ2-7	many	CASSGGFGNYEQYF	TGCGCCAGCAGTGGGGGTTTCGGGAACTACGAGCAGTACTTC
TRBV29-1	NA	14	TRBJ2-3	NA	CSVPAGISTDTQYF	TGCAGCGTCCCCGCTGGGATTAGCACAGATACGCAGTATTTT
TRBV4-2	NA	16	TRBJ2-2	NA	CASRPPLTPDTGELFF	TGTGCCAGCAGGCCTCCTTTGACCCCGGACACCGGGGAGCTGTTTTTT
TRBV20-1	TRBD2	15	TRBJ2-5	few	CSAPVLAGSAETQYF	TGCAGTGCCCCAGTACTAGCGGGGTCCGCAGAGACCCAGTACTTC
TRBV5-1	TRBD2	16	TRBJ2-3	many	CASSTGLAGVSDTQYF	TGCGCCAGCAGCACGGGACTAGCGGGAGTGTCAGATACGCAGTATTTT
TRBV18	NA	14	TRBJ1-1	many	CASSPQGWDTEAFF	TGTGCCAGCTCACCACAGGGGTGGGACACTGAAGCTTTCTTT
TRBV13	NA	14	TRBJ1-2	few	CASSLGRTEAGYTF	TGTGCCAGCAGCTTAGGACGGACGGAGGCTGGCTACACCTTC
TRBV5-1	TRBD1	14	TRBJ2-3	NA	CASSIQGGADTQYF	TGCGCCAGCAGCATTCAAGGGGGCGCAGATACGCAGTATTTT
TRBV7-6	TRBD2	16	TRBJ2-1	many	CASSLAASGGVYEQFF	TGTGCCAGCAGCTTAGCGGCTAGCGGGGGAGTCTATGAGCAGTTCTTC
TRBV5-5	TRBD1	16	TRBJ1-5	few	CASSREPGGKNQPQHF	TGTGCCAGCAGCCGTGAGCCAGGGGGCAAAAATCAGCCCCAGCATTTT
TRBV20-1	TRBD2	14	TRBJ2-7	NA	CSARIGGGAGEQYF	TGCAGTGCTAGAATCGGCGGGGGGGCCGGGGAGCAGTACTTC
TRBV9	NA	16	TRBJ1-1	few	CASSVEGGQRSTEAFF	TGTGCCAGCAGCGTAGAAGGGGGTCAGCGAAGTACTGAAGCTTTCTTT
TRBV7-2	TRBD1	14	TRBJ2-7	many	CASSSPGQGFKQYF	TGTGCCAGCAGCTCCCCGGGACAGGGATTCAAGCAGTACTTC
TRBV6-1	NA	13	TRBJ1-1	NA	CATPLTPDTEAFF	TGTGCCACCCCTCTAACACCGGACACTGAAGCTTTCTTT
TRBV5-1	TRBD1	15	TRBJ1-2	few	CASSLNTGDNYGYTF	TGCGCCAGCAGCTTGAATACAGGGGATAACTATGGCTACACCTTC
TRBV20-1	TRBD2	15	TRBJ2-3	many	CSARGLAGPRGTQYF	TGCAGTGCTAGGGGACTAGCGGGGCCCCGAGGTACGCAGTATTTT
TRBV18	NA	13	TRBJ2-7	many	CASSPGSRYEQYF	TGTGCCAGCTCACCAGGGTCCCGCTACGAGCAGTACTTC
TRBV5-1	TRBD1	15	TRBJ2-7	few	CASSREGTGELEQYF	TGCGCCAGCAGCCGTGAAGGGACAGGGGAGCTCGAGCAGTACTTC
TRBV2	NA	15	TRBJ1-2	NA	CASSESQGLGYGYTF	TGTGCCAGCAGTGAATCACAAGGGCTCGGGTATGGCTACACCTTC
TRBV7-2	NA	15	TRBJ2-7	many	CASRLDPGPLYEQYF	TGTGCCAGCAGACTCGACCCGGGACCACTCTACGAGCAGTACTTC
TRBV10-3	NA	14	TRBJ2-5	NA	CAIKGNSGQETQYF	TGTGCCATCAAGGGGAACTCGGGCCAAGAGACCCAGTACTTC
TRBV7-8	NA	15	TRBJ1-6	few	CASSLATGAYSPLHF	TGTGCCAGCAGCTTAGCGACCGGGGCCTATTCACCCCTCCACTTT
TRBV5-1	TRBD1	15	TRBJ1-6	NA	CASSIGQGAMSPLHF	TGCGCCAGCAGCATAGGACAGGGGGCTATGTCACCCCTCCACTTT
TRBV18	NA	14	TRBJ2-5	few	CASSLQDLPETQYF	TGTGCCAGCTCACTACAGGATCTCCCAGAGACCCAGTACTTC
TRBV15	NA	12	TRBJ1-1	NA	CATSRDYTEAFF	TGTGCCACCAGCAGAGATTATACTGAAGCTTTCTTT
TRBV7-9	NA	14	TRBJ2-7	NA	CASSLSGTKDEQYF	TGTGCCAGCAGCTTAAGTGGGACAAAGGACGAGCAGTACTTC
TRBV7-6	TRBD2	15	TRBJ2-7	many	CASSPSLAGDYEQYF	TGTGCCAGCAGCCCCTCCCTAGCGGGGGACTACGAGCAGTACTTC
TRBV19	NA	15	TRBJ2-2	NA	CASSLTGVNTGELFF	TGTGCCAGTAGTCTTACTGGGGTTAACACCGGGGAGCTGTTTTTT
TRBV12-3/TRBV12-4	TRBD2	14	TRBJ2-1	many	CASSFSGGADEQFF	TGTGCCAGCAGTTTCAGCGGGGGGGCAGATGAGCAGTTCTTC
TRBV5-1	TRBD2	16	TRBJ2-1	NA	CASSLMLAGPYNEQFF	TGCGCCAGCAGCTTGATGCTAGCGGGGCCCTACAATGAGCAGTTCTTC
TRBV10-3	TRBD2	15	TRBJ2-2	many	CAISEPSGRAGELFF	TGTGCCATCAGTGAGCCCAGCGGGAGGGCAGGGGAGCTGTTTTTT
TRBV13	NA	14	TRBJ1-2	many	CASSYEGRSYGYTF	TGTGCCAGCAGCTACGAGGGCAGATCGTATGGCTACACCTTC
TRBV20-1	TRBD1	13	TRBJ1-2	NA	CSATGQDNYGYTF	TGCAGTGCTACCGGACAGGACAACTATGGCTACACCTTC